This record covers a single TCR beta chain. Its antigen is currently unknown. The sample belongs to a study of early T cells in non-severe SARS-CoV-2 infection. The CDR3 spans 15 residues. CDR1 and CDR2 from the germline V gene are SQVTM and ANQGSEA. With 5 bases clipped from V and 4 bases from J, the junction kept 7 bases outside the gene matches. Findings of the study overall: Missing private and CD4 specificities, VDJdb matching favored anti-spike CD8 responses.

The TCR library protocol attached unique molecular identifiers to the individual cDNA molecules. TCRdb reanalysed the 5' RACE reads using MiXCR and keeps one entry per CDR3 protein. This table has over 50,000 distinct CDR3 sequences, around 12% appearing once. V gene TRBV29-1 combines with J gene TRBJ2-1, with 11 bases identical to TRBD2. The TCR was taken from an adult who was a healthcare worker with PCR-confirmed SARS-CoV-2 infection or an uninfected control (not recorded which). The sequenced sample was whole blood. The CDR3 is CSVSGTSGNYNEQFF. The CDR3 DNA is TGCAGCGTTTCCGGGACTAGCGGAAATTACAATGAGCAGTTCTTC.